The 26 T cell receptor beta chains listed next were all sequenced from one sample in a study of regulatory T cells in long-lasting Graves disease. Time point described: newly diagnosed GD, antithyroid drugs for less than 3 months. Researchers made the TCR library from RNA that was extracted from PBMCs. Arm-PCR of CDR3 regions with iRepertoire HTBI primers generated TCR beta libraries. TCRdb reanalysed the multiplex PCR reads using MiXCR and keeps one entry per CDR3 protein. Among more than 300,000 distinct CDR3 sequences, about a sixth were seen once, and the ten largest hold 20% to 25%. Specimen: peripheral blood mononuclear cells (PBMCs), collected at new diagnosis, from a patient treated with antithyroid drugs. Receptors were obtained from a female donor with Graves disease.

Concerning this clonotype: A read error likely explains this, since a far larger clone differs by one base. CDR3 DNA: TGCGCCAGCGGGACGGGGGTTCAGGATGAGCAGTACTTC. It codes for CASGTGVQDEQYF. The rearrangement joins TRBV5-1 to TRBJ2-5, with D possibly TRBD2 on 6 matching bases. Germline-derived CDR1 and CDR2 are SGHRS and YFSETQ. This CDR3 has 13 amino acids. V shed 7 bases and J shed 11 bases, with 21 bases lying between them. Combining the CDR3 with reference TRBV5-1 and TRBJ2-5 gives the whole variable domain KAGVTQTPRYLIKTRGQQVTLSCSPISGHRSVSWYQQTPGQGLQFLFEYFSETQRNKGNFPGRFSGRQFSNSRSEMNVSTLELGDSALYLCASGTGVQDEQYFGPGTRLLVL.

This clonotype was recorded at least ten times. The chain joins TRBV20-1 to TRBJ1-4, with 10 nucleotides matching TRBD1. After removal of 6 bases from V and 0 bases from J, the junction contained 4 bases not matched to a gene. The germline V gene has CDR1 DFQATT and CDR2 SNEGSKA (reference sequence). This CDR3 comprises 15 residues. This CDR3 reads CSAGGTGATNEKLFF. CDR3 in DNA: TGCAGTGCGGGCGGGACAGGGGCAACTAATGAAAAACTGTTTTTT.

This clonotype was counted many times. V is TRBV11-2 and J is TRBJ2-1; 12 bases line up with TRBD2. CDR1 and CDR2 (germline): SGHAT, FQNNGV. This CDR3 comprises 15 residues. Losses at the gene ends were 3 bases for V and 9 bases for J; bases not matched to a gene: 6. The CDR3, as DNA: TGTGCCAGCAGCTTCCGACTAGCGGGAGACAGTGAGCAGTTCTTC. The encoded protein is CASSFRLAGDSEQFF.

The chain recombines TRBV11-2 with TRBJ1-1; possibly TRBD1 for D (5 bases). Between the trimmed V and J ends, which lost 6 bases and 1 base, there was a span of 12 bases. Looked up from germline, CDR1 is SGHAT and CDR2 is FQNNGV. The CDR3 is 14 amino acids. The CDR3: CASRPGRKNTEAFF. CDR3 sequence (DNA): TGTGCCAGCAGACCGGGACGCAAGAACACTGAAGCTTTCTTT.

This clonotype was detected a few times. The chain has TRBV10-3 and TRBJ1-5, with 7 bases fitting TRBD1. The CDR3 length is 16 residues. Germline V lookup: CDR1 ENHRY, CDR2 SYGVKD. Germline trimming cut 3 bases from V and 2 bases from J; bases unmatched to any gene: 7. CDR3 nucleotide sequence: TGTGCCATCAGTGATGCCGACAGGGAGCGCAATCAGCCCCAGCATTTT. This translates into CAISDADRERNQPQHF.

This clonotype was seen a handful of times. The chain joins TRBV12-3 or TRBV12-4 to TRBJ1-4; D remains unclear. V was trimmed by 8 bases and J by 7 bases, leaving 14 bases between them. The CDR3 has 13 residues. The CDR3 here is CASGGLQSEKLFF. The CDR3 DNA reads as TGTGCCAGCGGCGGGCTACAGAGTGAAAAACTGTTTTTT.

The rearrangement uses TRBV12-3 or TRBV12-4 and TRBJ2-3, with D perhaps matching TRBD1 or TRBD2 (5 bases each). The V end was cut by 5 bases, the J end by 8 bases, with 20 bases between. This CDR3 has 15 amino acids. CDR3 nucleotide sequence: TGTGCCAGCAGTCCCGGGACGGGACCACTGAGTACGCAGTATTTT. This codes for CASSPGTGPLSTQYF.

In its sample, this clonotype was seen many times. This rearrangement joins TRBV20-1 to TRBJ1-2; TRBD1 agrees at 7 bases. The CDR3 has 14 residues. Germline lookup yields CDR1 DFQATT and CDR2 SNEGSKA (reference sequence). J was trimmed by 0 bases and V by 5 bases; bases with no gene match: 6. CDR3 in amino acids: CSASSGTANYGYTF. The CDR3 DNA reads as TGCAGTGCTTCCTCCGGGACAGCTAACTATGGCTACACCTTC.

There are many counts of this clonotype. The genes are TRBV6-5 and TRBJ2-5; 7 bases map to TRBD1. The V and J ends lost 4 bases and 2 bases, in that order; junction bases with no gene match: 4. Germline CDR1 and CDR2: MNHEY and SVGAGI. This CDR3 has 14 amino acids. As DNA, the CDR3 is TGTGCCAGCAGTTCGCCGGGACAGCAAGAGACCCAGTACTTC. Encoded protein: CASSSPGQQETQYF.

V usage is TRBV5-1 and J usage is TRBJ2-1; 11 bases fit TRBD1. This CDR3 contains 15 residues. CDR1 SGHRS and CDR2 YFSETQ come from the germline V gene. The junction had 13 bases not matched to a gene; V was cut back by 9 bases and J by 8 bases. The CDR3 DNA follows: TGCGCCACCACCCTCGCGGGACAGGGGGTAGATGAGCAGTTCTTC. This gives the protein CATTLAGQGVDEQFF.

The chain has TRBV19 and TRBJ2-4; no definite D call. CDR1 and CDR2 (germline): LNHDA, SQIVND (reference sequence). The germline V and J ends were trimmed by 2 bases and 9 bases, with 11 bases remaining between them. This CDR3 region has 13 residues. The CDR3 here is CASSIIDPTIQYF. The CDR3 DNA is TGTGCCAGTAGTATAATAGACCCGACCATTCAGTACTTC.

A few counts support this clonotype. The V call is TRBV12-3 or TRBV12-4, the J call TRBJ2-7; 12 bases fit TRBD1. The CDR3 runs to 14 residues. The ends lost 7 bases at V and 5 bases at J; junction bases unmatched: 6. The CDR3 bases are TGTGCCAGCACCGCGGGACAGGGGGCGGACGAGCAGTACTTC. Translation: CASTAGQGADEQYF.

This clonotype was recorded many times. This sequence joins TRBV28 and TRBJ2-7, with D perhaps assigned TRBD1 or TRBD2 (7 bases each). Germline CDR1 is MDHEN and CDR2 is SYDVKM. This CDR3 has 14 amino acids. V lost 2 bases and J 2 bases, leaving 10 bases between the germline ends. CDR3 nucleotide sequence: TGTGCCAGCAGTTTACAGGGGGGGACCTACGAGCAGTACTTC. Translation gives CASSLQGGTYEQYF.

J is TRBJ2-1 and V is TRBV12-5; weak D call: TRBD2 (6 bases). V lost 4 bases and J 4 bases, leaving 8 bases between the germline ends. CDR3 length: 13 residues. The germline V gene has CDR1 LGHNT and CDR2 FRNRAP. CDR3 protein: CASGSSEYNEQFF. CDR3 sequence (DNA): TGTGCTAGTGGTTCTAGCGAATACAATGAGCAGTTCTTC.

The rearrangement uses TRBV5-1 and TRBJ2-5; 7 bases are shared with TRBD1. The length of the CDR3 is 13 residues. The germline V gene has CDR1 SGHRS and CDR2 YFSETQ. V shed 7 bases, J shed 4 bases, and the junction held 7 bases outside the gene matches. CDR3 in amino acids: CASSVRGTETQYF. For the CDR3, the DNA is TGCGCCAGCTCGGTCAGGGGGACAGAGACCCAGTACTTC.

This sequence joins TRBV11-1 and TRBJ2-3, with D possibly TRBD1 on 5 matching bases. The DNA matches TRBJ2-1 better at its end, which makes the J call doubtful. The germline V gene has CDR1 SGHAT and CDR2 FQDESV (reference sequence). The CDR3 extends over 13 amino acids. The CDR3 DNA is TGTGCCAGCAGCCAGAGACGCGATAGGGGGCAGTTCTTC. It encodes CASSQRRDRGQFF.

The gene calls are TRBV19 and TRBJ2-7, with 11 bases lining up with TRBD2. CDR1 is LNHDA and CDR2 is SQIVND in the germline V gene (reference sequence). J lost 2 bases, V lost 2 bases, and 2 bases had no gene match. The CDR3 totals 15 residues. The CDR3 DNA follows: TGTGCCAGTAGTATAACTAGCGGGGGACCCTACGAGCAGTACTTC. Translated, it gives CASSITSGGPYEQYF.

Regarding this clonotype: This sequence may be a read error, since a much larger clone differs from it by one base. CDR3 amino acids: CAGSLAGQGLTGELFF. CDR3 sequence (DNA): TGTGCCGGCAGCTTGGCCGGACAGGGGCTCACCGGGGAGCTGTTTTTT. This chain connects TRBV5-5 to TRBJ2-2; 9 nucleotides agree with TRBD1. The CDR3 contains 16 residues. CDR1 is SGHKS, CDR2 YYEKEE, per germline (reference sequence). Based on the CDR3 plus reference TRBV5-5 and TRBJ2-2, the full variable domain is DAGVTQSPTHLIKTRGQQVTLRCSPISGHKSVSWYQQVLGQGPQFIFQYYEKEERGRGNFPDRFSARQFPNYSSELNVNALLLGDSALYLCAGSLAGQGLTGELFFGEGSRLTVL.

The gene calls are TRBV5-1 and TRBJ2-2, with D perhaps matching TRBD2 (5 bases). Trimming shortened V by 4 bases and J by 3 bases, and 13 bases separated the two germline ends. The CDR3 loop spans 15 amino acids. CDR1 SGHRS and CDR2 YFSETQ come from the germline V gene. Written as DNA, the CDR3 is TGCGCCAGCAGCCTGTACATCGGGGACACCGGGGAGCTGTTTTTT. It translates to CASSLYIGDTGELFF.

This clonotype was seen at least ten times. The rearrangement joins TRBV7-9 to TRBJ2-2; D not certain. This CDR3 has 17 residues. Germline assignment: CDR1 SEHNR and CDR2 FQNEAQ (reference sequence). Trimming shortened V by 4 bases and J by 0 bases, and 15 bases separated the two germline ends. CDR3 protein: CASSSPRQAANTGELFF. The CDR3 nucleotides read TGTGCCAGCAGCTCCCCTAGACAAGCCGCGAACACCGGGGAGCTGTTTTTT.

This clonotype has a handful of counts. The rearrangement uses TRBV7-2 and TRBJ2-5; a weak D match, TRBD2 (7 bases). Trimming pared 6 bases from V and 2 bases from J, leaving 16 bases between. The CDR3 is made up of 15 amino acids. Germline V CDR1 and CDR2: SGHTA, FQGNSA. The CDR3 region is CASSPLRGTQETQYF. In nucleotides, the CDR3 is TGTGCCAGCAGTCCTCTGCGGGGGACACAAGAGACCCAGTACTTC.

This clonotype was seen many times. This rearrangement joins TRBV6-2 or TRBV6-3 to TRBJ2-5; 9 bases align to TRBD1. The CDR3 extends over 17 amino acids. Trimming cost V 2 bases and J 5 bases; bases outside gene matches: 12. CDR1 MNHEY and CDR2 SVGEGT come from the germline V gene. CDR3 nucleotides: TGTGCCAGCAGTTACCGGGCTTACAGGGGGCTCAGGGAGACCCAGTACTTC. Protein: CASSYRAYRGLRETQYF.

For this clonotype: A much larger clonotype is one base distant, so this may be a read error. CDR3 amino acids: CASSLLGGEDNEQFF. The DNA of the CDR3 is TGTGCCAGCAGCTTGTTGGGGGGCGAGGACAATGAGCAGTTCTTC. The V and J genes are TRBV7-9 and TRBJ2-1; D may match TRBD1 or TRBD2 (6 bases each). CDR1 and CDR2 from the germline V gene are SEHNR and FQNEAQ (reference sequence). The CDR3 is 15 amino acids. Deletions cut 3 bases from V and 5 bases from J, with 14 bases between.

The table lists this clonotype with many counts. The DNA of the CDR3 is TGCGCCAGCAGCTTGGAAGCGGGGGGCGGGGCCAACGTCCTGACTTTC. It specifies CASSLEAGGGANVLTF. The genes are TRBV5-1 and TRBJ2-6, with 9 bases that match TRBD2. V lost 0 bases to trimming and J lost 4 bases; unmatched junction nucleotides: 2. Germline V lookup: CDR1 SGHRS, CDR2 YFSETQ. The CDR3 loop spans 16 amino acids.

In this sample, this clonotype turned up many times. V and J are TRBV3-1 and TRBJ2-2; D ambiguous. The CDR3 length is 13 residues. CDR1 and CDR2 from the germline V gene are LGHDT and YNNKEL (reference sequence). V was cut by 2 bases and J by 4 bases, with 5 bases left in between. The CDR3 loop reads CASSQSSTGELFF. The DNA for the CDR3 is TGTGCCAGCAGCCAATCCTCCACCGGGGAGCTGTTTTTT. The variable domain in full, with the rest retrieved from reference TRBV3-1 and TRBJ2-2, is DTAVSQTPKYLVTQMGNDKSIKCEQNLGHDTMYWYKQDSKKFLKIMFSYNNKELIINETVPNRFSPKSPDKAHLNLHINSLELGDSAVYFCASSQSSTGELFFGEGSRLTVL.

The V call is TRBV7-9, the J call TRBJ2-7; D unresolved. Germline lookup yields CDR1 SEHNR and CDR2 FQNEAQ (reference sequence). The CDR3 loop spans 13 amino acids. Trimming cost V 0 bases and J 5 bases, with 8 bases left between them. Here the CDR3 reads CASSLALTHEQYF. The CDR3, as DNA: TGTGCCAGCAGCTTAGCGCTGACCCACGAGCAGTACTTC.